This T cell receptor (beta chain) was profiled in a study of OX40 agonist ivuxolimab in advanced cancers. General study points: Antigen specificity remained undetermined for the expanded peripheral T cells. Expanded clones were, on average, more numerous among CD8+ T cells than CD4+. Some nonresponders likewise displayed low normalized T-cell clonal expansion. CD4+ and CD8+ blood T cells expanded clonally by week 6 at 0.1 to 3.0 mg/kg.

Method: immunoSEQ multiplex PCR; TCRdb's copy keeps in-frame clones and lacks some. The sample contains roughly 57,000 clones, more than 70% of which appear only once. The CDR3 is 16 residues long. The ends lost 5 bases at V and 0 bases at J; junction bases unmatched: 6. Germline assignment: CDR1 SGDLS and CDR2 YYNGEE. A remark on this clone: Its specificity is unknown.

The clonotype was recovered from an adult with an advanced solid tumor such as melanoma, head and neck, liver or kidney cancer. V and J are TRBV9 and TRBJ2-1; the match to TRBD2 covers 9 bases. The sequencing used CD4+ or CD8+ T cells sorted from blood, collected in a trial of the OX40 agonist ivuxolimab. The CDR3 nucleotides read TGTGCCAGCAGTCCCACTAGCGGGTTCTCCTACAATGAGCAGTTCTTC. Its protein is CASSPTSGFSYNEQFF.